Detailed here is one T cell receptor (beta chain). Its antigen remains unidentified. There are no base qualities to consult, and no much larger clone falls within one base. The data stem from a study of cytomegalovirus exposure and HLA in healthy donors (dated by TCRdb to about 2017). Some background on the complete study: According to an earlier analysis of around 600 of the donors, some 170 million T cells yielded 120 million or so unique TCR beta sequences and approximately 280 Gb of sequence data. About 5 DR-DQ haplotypes were handled as single units for association and clustering, since linkage in the cohort was strong. Donor age, sex, ethnicity and CMV serostatus were compiled together with the repertoire data. The study used immunosequencing to profile the T cell repertoires of under 700 subjects and linked those repertoires to cytomegalovirus serostatus. To study patterns of TCR occurrence, a later analysis re-analyzed previously published TCR beta repertoires from 666 donors and added high-resolution HLA genotyping. An earlier analysis of about 600 of the donors used high-throughput TCR beta sequencing to judge whether each TCR beta V gene segment behaved as functional or pseudogenic. The number of donors typed differed by locus, with 629-630 for A, B, C, DRB1 and DQB1, 522 for DQA1, 600 to 610 for DPA1, and around 460 for DPB1. Of the approximately 400 genotyped donors, less than 85% were placed in the genetic ancestry cluster associated with self-reported Caucasian donors. Besides the first cohort of some 670 subjects, a separate validation cohort made up of 120 or so different subjects was used. The study was designed to test whether signatures of past pathogen exposure could be identified by cataloging public T cell receptors. In the later analysis, no new phenotypic data were used to find candidate immune exposures; instead, reliance was placed on TCR beta sequences and their occurrence across donors. About 300 gigabases of sequencing data and 70 million to 95 million unique TCR sequences made up an early release that covered approximately 700 HLA-typed donors. Every discovery cohort repertoire had been produced on one sequencing platform. On average, roughly 250,000 unique TCR beta nucleotide sequences were sequenced per donor among 300 to 500 genotyped donors of the cohort, with approximately 18% of those sequences being non-productive. High-throughput TCR immunosequencing, statistical association of individual TCRs with disease status, and machine learning were combined to predict cytomegalovirus infection status. Genome-wide SNP genotypes for about 65% of the roughly 700 donors were used in a later genetic analysis, which treated that subset as a discovery cohort. Class I and class II HLA loci were covered by the typing at four-digit resolution. Beyond this particular receptor, the publication reports: In a later analysis, TCR association rates were found to vary across HLA loci, with the most associated TCRs seen for DRB1 alleles and the fewest for HLA-C alleles. Compared with equally common non-associated chains, HLA-associated TCR beta chains in a later analysis were more clonally expanded and had lower generation probabilities. The authors suggested that the approach could potentially be generalized to other disease states and immunological phenotypes. A cluster of highly shared sequence variants was judged likely to be a technical artifact of the sequencing pipeline. According to a later genetic analysis, donors in an Asian-associated ancestry cluster had fewer N-insertions in productive TCRs than the approximately 650-donor mean. In this cohort, only TCR beta chains were sequenced, and detectable features were limited by the absence of alpha or paired-chain data. The classifier was reported to diagnose cytomegalovirus status with high specificity and sensitivity in both the original cohort and the validation cohort. Specific HLA alleles were associated with around 18,000 TCR beta sequences at a false discovery rate of 0.05 in a later analysis. Presence/absence analyses assumed roughly uniform sequencing depth across donors, an assumption that may not hold. In an earlier analysis of roughly 500 of the donors, most TCR beta V segments appeared in productive rearrangements about 87% or about 30% of the time, broadly matching IMGT annotations. Immune exposure information for the cohort was limited to CMV serostatus. The earlier analysis of 450 to 700 of the donors excluded 15 to 20 rarely observed V segments, including chromosome 9 orphons, because counts were too low. Linkage disequilibrium might explain the correlated functional status among segregating V segments, but an unknown experimental factor could not be ruled out. Strong co-occurrence of HLA alleles, especially DR and DQ, made assigning TCR associations to individual alleles difficult. HLA typing was unavailable for some donors at each locus, so association tests used only the typed subset. Across donors, most TCR sequences were observed very rarely, whereas some public TCRs were present in many individuals. Some IMGT-functional V segments, including TRBV6-2 and TRBV6-3, could not be told apart with the 87-base-pair reads, so those segments were excluded. A later analysis found that most CMV-associated TCR beta chains appeared HLA-restricted, with HLA associations seemingly driven largely by CMV exposure. In vitro tests confirmed that a few of the cytomegalovirus-associated TCR beta chains recognize cytomegalovirus antigens. Several of the top co-occurrence clusters appeared to be linked to parvovirus B19, influenza, CMV and Epstein-Barr virus, according to a later analysis. In the study, some 180 TCR beta chains were listed as associated with cytomegalovirus. An association between a missense DCLRE1C variant and V-gene and J-gene trimming of TCR beta chains was found in a later genetic analysis and replicated in an independent cohort. A further reported finding was that TCR beta sequences accurately predicted the HLA-A and HLA-B alleles for most subjects in the first cohort.

The cohort was made up of 500 to 800 healthy bone marrow donors. At the time of sampling, all cohort members were nominally healthy, though unrecorded immune exposures were likely present. The donor tested CMV seronegative, placing the donor among the 300 to 400 seronegative members of the cohort. A peripheral blood sample was collected from each donor, and TCR beta sequencing was performed on peripheral blood mononuclear cells. The Qiagen DNeasy Blood Extraction Kit was used to extract genomic DNA from the blood cell samples. The library was built by means of the immunoSEQ multiplex PCR assay. The multiplex PCR relied on a mix of 60 forward primers for TCR Vbeta segments and 13 reverse primers for TCR Jbeta segments. Amplification of the CDR3 region of rearranged TCR beta genes was performed with a multiplex PCR assay on genomic DNA. The Illumina HiSeq System was used to sequence the amplified TCR beta libraries as 87-base-pair reads. The original pipeline was this. Across the roughly 700 repertoires, a later analysis counted 75 million to 90 million unique TCR beta chains, 8.5 million to 12 million of which were shared by at least two donors. Raw reads were error-corrected and collapsed into unique sequences by a nearest-neighbor algorithm in which closely related sequences were merged to remove PCR and sequencing errors. To assign V, D and J gene segments, CDR3 sequences were aligned to IMGT reference sequences. For a sequence to be retained, a match of at least six nucleotides was required to both a V gene segment and a J gene segment. A rearrangement counted as productive if the CDR3 had no stop codons and remained in frame with V and J, and every other rearrangement counted as non-productive. Following IMGT convention, CDR3 was defined as the stretch from the second conserved V-encoded cysteine up to the conserved J-encoded phenylalanine. The earlier analysis of 450 to 750 of the donors excluded any sequence lacking an unambiguous match to a single V gene segment. An earlier analysis of a few hundred of the donors classified V segments as functional when productive rearrangements were above 56.7% and as segregating when the standard deviation between donors was above 5%. To diagnose cytomegalovirus status from the catalog of TCR beta chain sequences, a statistical classification framework was built. V and J gene assignment, in a later analysis, came from comparing TCR nucleotide sequences with IMGT/GENE-DB human TR gene sequences. In a later analysis, CDR3 sequences and most-parsimonious VDJ recombination scenarios were assigned using the TCRdist pipeline. In a later analysis, each TCR beta chain was defined by its CDR3 amino acid sequence together with its V-gene family, and reads without a unique V-gene family were excluded. As a way to deal with suspected cross-contamination and a sequencing artifact, a later analysis dropped 640 or so nucleotide sequences that were highly shared and had low generation probability. For each public chain, a later analysis derived a clonal expansion index from normalized ranks of inferred template counts within each repertoire. Generation probabilities in a later analysis came from a VDJ recombination model fitted to out-of-frame rearrangements, and those results were checked against IGoR. In a later analysis, TCR-TCR, TCR-HLA and TCR-CMV co-occurrence was scored with hypergeometric tests, and a repertoire-size bias correction was applied to TCR pairs. False discovery rates were estimated in a later analysis by permuting HLA or CMV assignments 20 times. In a later analysis, co-occurring TCRs were grouped with DBSCAN, and TCRdist sequence similarity was added when clustering was performed within HLA-allele-positive subsets. For co-occurrence clustering, repertoires with fewer than 30,000 or more than 120,000 public chains were excluded, along with 4 to 6 repertoires with anomalous nucleotide sharing. The table comes from immuneACCESS by way of TCRdb, which keeps in-frame sequences with V and J called. Part of the clones is missing from these tables; in studies checked, under half for an unresolved V gene and the rest for unknown reasons. V and J calls and clone size are as listed in that table; D and trimming were resolved from the DNA. The sample table holds fewer than 200,000 clones, of which approximately 77% were seen once. The ten largest clones take up 1.3% to 1.5% of the sample.

CDR1 and CDR2, per the germline V gene, are SNHLY and FYNNEI. The V and J ends are trimmed by 1 base and 1 base, leaving 13 bases between them. There are 16 amino acids in the CDR3, from cysteine to phenylalanine inclusive. The only DNA kept is the CDR3, 48 bases in frame from the first base. The receptor's source is a man between 18 and 29 years old in good health and CMV-seronegative. The sequence joins TRBV2 to TRBJ1-1; a tentative D call is TRBD1 (6 bases match). The sample taken for sequencing was PBMCs. At the DNA level, the sequence is TGTGCCAGCAGTGAAGGGGCCGCAGGGGCGAACACTGAAGCTTTCTTT. Its coded protein is CASSEGAAGANTEAFF.